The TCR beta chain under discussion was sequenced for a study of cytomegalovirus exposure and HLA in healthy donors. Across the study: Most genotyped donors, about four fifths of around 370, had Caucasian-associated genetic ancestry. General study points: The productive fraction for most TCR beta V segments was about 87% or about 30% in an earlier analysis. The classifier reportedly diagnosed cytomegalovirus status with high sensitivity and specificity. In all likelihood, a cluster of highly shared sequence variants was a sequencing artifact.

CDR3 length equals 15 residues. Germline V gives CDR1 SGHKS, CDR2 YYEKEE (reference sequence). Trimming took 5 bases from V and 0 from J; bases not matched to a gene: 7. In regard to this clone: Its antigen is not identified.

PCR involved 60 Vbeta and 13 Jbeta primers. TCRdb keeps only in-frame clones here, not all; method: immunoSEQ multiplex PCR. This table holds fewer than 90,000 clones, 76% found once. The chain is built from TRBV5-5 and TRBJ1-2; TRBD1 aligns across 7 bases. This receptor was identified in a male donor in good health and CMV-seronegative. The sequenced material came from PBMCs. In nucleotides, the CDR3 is TGTGCCAGCAGGGAGGGACAGATGACTAACTATGGCTACACCTTC. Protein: CASREGQMTNYGYTF.